This T cell receptor (beta chain) was identified during a study of cytomegalovirus exposure and HLA in healthy donors. Points from the study as a whole: High specificity and sensitivity for cytomegalovirus status were reported for the classifier. Sequencing likely generated an artifact that appeared as a cluster of highly shared sequence variants. Only CMV serostatus was available as immune exposure information. It emerged from a later analysis that several of the most significant clusters appeared to be linked to common viral pathogens.

In the PCR, 60 Vbeta and 13 Jbeta primers were used. The method was immunoSEQ multiplex PCR; TCRdb's version includes in-frame clones alone and lacks a portion of them. This table holds under 120,000 clones, approximately 80% found once. The V gene end was trimmed by 6 bases and the J gene end by 7 bases; junction bases not matched to a gene: 6. Per germline, CDR1 MNHEY and CDR2 SMNVEV (reference sequence). The CDR3 is 14 amino acids. In the case of this clone: As yet, its antigen is unknown.

The V gene is TRBV27, the J gene TRBJ1-6; 7 positions match TRBD1. This sequence originates from a female donor in good health and CMV-seropositive. Input material: PBMCs. The CDR3 loop is CASRPAGGNSPLHF. CDR3 coding DNA: TGTGCCAGCAGGCCAGCAGGGGGAAATTCACCCCTCCACTTT.